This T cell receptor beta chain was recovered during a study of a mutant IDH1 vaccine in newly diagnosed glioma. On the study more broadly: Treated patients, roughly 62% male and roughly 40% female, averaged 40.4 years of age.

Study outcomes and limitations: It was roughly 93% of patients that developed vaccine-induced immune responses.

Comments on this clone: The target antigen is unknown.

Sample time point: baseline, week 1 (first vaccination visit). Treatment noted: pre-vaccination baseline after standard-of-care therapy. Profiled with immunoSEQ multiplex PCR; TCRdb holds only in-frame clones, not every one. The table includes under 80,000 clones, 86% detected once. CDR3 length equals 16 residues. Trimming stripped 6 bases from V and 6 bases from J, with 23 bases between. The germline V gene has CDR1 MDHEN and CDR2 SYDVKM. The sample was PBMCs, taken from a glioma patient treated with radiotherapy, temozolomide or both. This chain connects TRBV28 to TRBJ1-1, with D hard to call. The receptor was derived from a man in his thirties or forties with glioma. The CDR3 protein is CASSPGLGGRLAEAFF. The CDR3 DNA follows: TGTGCCAGCAGCCCGGGTCTCGGCGGAAGATTAGCTGAAGCTTTCTTT.